This TCR beta chain was sequenced in a study of T cells in tuberculosis (dated by TCRdb to 2017 to 2018). Concerning the study at large: In the study, CD1B tetramers and high-throughput TCR immunosequencing were combined to characterize T cells specific for the mycobacterial lipid antigen glucose monomycolate (GMM). A South African clinical cohort compared IGRA-negative adolescents, IGRA-positive adolescents with latent tuberculosis and adults with active tuberculosis, some eleven per group. Active tuberculosis patient PBMC were archived before or within 7 days of starting standard anti-tuberculosis treatment.

This specimen's time point label, interpreted: new active TB diagnosis, blood taken before or within 7 days of starting treatment. Patients with active tuberculosis were defined as newly diagnosed, HIV-seronegative South African adults aged 18 years or older. Confirmation of active tuberculosis came from positive sputum smear microscopy and/or a positive M. tuberculosis culture. Unsorted cryopreserved PBMC were immunosequenced, covering on average about 100,000 T cells per clinical donor. Broader findings and caveats from the paper: A classifier using the diverse GMM-specific repertoire reached roughly 89% accuracy (AUROC approximately 0.91), compared with about 63% accuracy using GEM motif frequencies. Smaller NN-distances were partly driven by shorter CDR3-alpha lengths in active tuberculosis patients, and statistical significance was not reached for the TCR-beta difference. Smaller mean NN-distances to GMM-specific TCRs were observed in active tuberculosis TCR-alpha repertoires than in IGRA-negative controls, suggesting clonal expansion of GMM-specific TCRs. Which clinical samples got chosen depended on the availability of cryopreserved specimens, and the active tuberculosis cases were adults, whereas the controls were adolescents.

TCR libraries were generated with the immunoSEQ multiplex PCR assay, using TCR-beta and/or TCR-alpha/delta assays for each sample. The amplified TCR libraries were sequenced using the Illumina high-throughput platform. The paper's data handling went like this. Clustering and dimensionality reduction relied on pairwise TCRdist distances among GMM-specific receptors from T cells that were either sorted ex vivo or expanded in vitro. Each clinical repertoire was scored by mean NN-distance, the average TCRdist to the nearest 10% of tetramer-positive reference sequences. GEM TCR motif frequency was computed as the fraction of unique TCRs matching known GEM sequences by V/J usage and CDR3 length. Active tuberculosis was classified by linear discriminant analysis with leave-one-out cross-validation, implemented in scikit-learn. TCRdb holds this immuneACCESS table with in-frame rearrangements only. Some clones are missing; in checked studies, unresolved V genes explain under half, and the rest has no known cause. The DNA gave D and trimming, while V, J and clone size come from that table. This sample holds around 49,000 clones; nearly 95% were observed only once. The ten largest clones add up to around 1.4% of the sample.

This clone was observed once. Its target antigen remains unknown. It has no much larger one-base neighbor in the sample; base qualities were not kept. Sequences LGHNA (CDR1) and YSLEER (CDR2) are obtained from the germline V gene. The junction shows trimming of 0 bases on V and 6 bases on J, plus 9 bases between the germline ends. The CDR3 measures 14 amino acids from cysteine to phenylalanine. CDR3 DNA only is kept here, 42 bases in frame from base 1. The receptor was isolated from an adult with tuberculosis. The sample consisted of PBMCs, taken at tuberculosis diagnosis. The V gene is TRBV4-3 and the J gene is TRBJ1-5; TRBD1 might be the D gene, on 6 matching bases. The DNA reads TGCGCCAGCAGCCAAGATTACAGGGTTCAGCCCCAGCATTTT. The encoded protein is CASSQDYRVQPQHF.